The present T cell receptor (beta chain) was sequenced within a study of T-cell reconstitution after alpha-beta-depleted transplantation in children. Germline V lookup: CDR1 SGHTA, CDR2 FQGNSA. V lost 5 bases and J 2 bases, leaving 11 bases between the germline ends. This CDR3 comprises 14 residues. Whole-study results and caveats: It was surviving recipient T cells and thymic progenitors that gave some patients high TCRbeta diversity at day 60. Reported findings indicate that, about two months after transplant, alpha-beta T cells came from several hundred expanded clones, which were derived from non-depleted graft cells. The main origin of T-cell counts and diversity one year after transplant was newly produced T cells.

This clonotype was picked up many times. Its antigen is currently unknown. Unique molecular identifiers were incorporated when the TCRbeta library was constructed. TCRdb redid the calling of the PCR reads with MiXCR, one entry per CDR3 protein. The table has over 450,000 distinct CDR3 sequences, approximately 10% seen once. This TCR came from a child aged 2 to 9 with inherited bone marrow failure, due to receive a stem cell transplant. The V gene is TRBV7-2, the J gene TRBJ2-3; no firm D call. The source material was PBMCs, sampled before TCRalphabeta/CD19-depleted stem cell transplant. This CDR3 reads CASSPQAPTDTQYF. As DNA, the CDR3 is TGTGCCAGCAGCCCCCAGGCCCCCACAGATACGCAGTATTTT.